The 27 T cell receptor beta chains in this list originate from one sample, sequenced in a study of blood T cell repertoires in COVID-19. Sequencing was performed with immunoSEQ multiplex PCR; in TCRdb, only in-frame clones are kept and a portion is missing. The data contain 150,000 to 200,000 clones, around 73% of them singletons. The sample consisted of PBMCs or T cells enriched from blood (not recorded which). The receptor source for this set is a woman in her forties or fifties who had recovered from COVID-19.

The chain joins TRBV5-1 to TRBJ1-2, with TRBD1 matching over 12 bases. After removal of 4 bases from V and 4 bases from J, the junction contained 11 bases not matched to a gene. The CDR3 is 17 residues long. Germline-derived CDR1 and CDR2 are SGHRS and YFSETQ. For the CDR3, the DNA is TGCGCCAGCAGCCCTTCGACCGGGACAGGGGGCGTCTATGGCTACACCTTC. It translates to CASSPSTGTGGVYGYTF.

The chain joins TRBV4-2 to TRBJ2-3, with 8 bases identical to TRBD2. Germline loops: CDR1 LGHNA, CDR2 YNFKEQ. J was trimmed by 3 bases and V by 3 bases; bases with no gene match: 11. The CDR3 contains 17 residues. The CDR3 DNA reads TGTGCCAGCAGCCAGGTGACCCTCGGGAGGGGGACAGATACGCAGTATTTT. Translating it yields CASSQVTLGRGTDTQYF.

The chain links TRBV10-2 to TRBJ1-5, with D maybe TRBD1 (5 bases). In germline, CDR1 is WSHSY, CDR2 SAAADI. CDR3 length: 13 amino acids. With 3 bases removed from V and 4 bases from J, the gap between germline ends came to 7 bases. The CDR3 reads CASSDGGNQPQHF. The CDR3 region has the DNA TGCGCCAGCAGTGACGGGGGGAATCAGCCCCAGCATTTT.

The rearrangement uses TRBV5-5 and TRBJ2-5; 8 bases agree with TRBD2. Germline V gene lookup returns CDR1 SGHKS and CDR2 YYEKEE (reference sequence). The ends lost 4 bases at V and 7 bases at J; junction bases unmatched: 6. CDR3 length: 13 residues. The CDR3 region has the DNA TGTGCCAGCAGCACGGGGGGGGAAACGACCCAGTACTTC. Translated: CASSTGGETTQYF.

This chain links TRBV28 with TRBJ2-3; possibly TRBD2 for D (6 bases). With 6 bases removed from V and 4 bases from J, the gap between germline ends came to 17 bases. CDR3 size: 15 residues. Germline CDR1 MDHEN, CDR2 SYDVKM. The CDR3 DNA sequence: TGTGCCAGCAGGCGCCCGGACTATAGCCCAGATACGCAGTATTTT. Residues: CASRRPDYSPDTQYF.

The gene calls are TRBV5-1 and TRBJ2-7; 12 nucleotides align to TRBD2. Germline V lookup: CDR1 SGHRS, CDR2 YFSETQ. V gave up 4 bases and J gave up 3 bases; unmatched junction bases: 5. The CDR3 is 15 amino acids. CDR3: CASSLLAGGFYEQYF. In DNA form, the CDR3 reads TGCGCCAGCAGCCTACTAGCGGGAGGCTTCTACGAGCAGTACTTC.

The CDR3 DNA is TGTGCCAGTAGTAACCGGCACCGGGGCAATCAGCCCCAGCATTTT. It is translated as CASSNRHRGNQPQHF. The chain has TRBV19 and TRBJ1-5; D ambiguous. The CDR3 spans 15 residues. Per the germline V gene, CDR1 is LNHDA and CDR2 is SQIVND (reference sequence). Trimming took off 4 bases at V and 2 bases at J, with 12 bases between the two ends.

This clone was recorded only once. V gene TRBV27 combines with J gene TRBJ1-2; possibly TRBD1 for D (6 bases). Trimming pared 7 bases from V and 2 bases from J, leaving 20 bases between. The CDR3 extends over 16 amino acids. The V gene's germline CDR1 is MNHEY and CDR2 SMNVEV (reference sequence). CDR3 region: CASTSEGGRGNYGYTF. CDR3 bases: TGTGCCAGCACCTCAGAGGGGGGGCGCGGGAACTATGGCTACACCTTC.

J is TRBJ1-1 and V is TRBV4-3, with D hard to call. The CDR3 length is 16 residues. V was shortened by 0 bases and J by 0 bases, with 11 bases between the two germline ends. Germline CDR1 and CDR2: LGHNA and YSLEER. The CDR3 spells CASSQDRNRMNTEAFF. The DNA of the CDR3 is TGCGCCAGCAGCCAAGATCGCAACAGAATGAACACTGAAGCTTTCTTT.

The gene calls are TRBV30 and TRBJ2-1, with 10 bases lining up with TRBD2. V was pared by 0 bases and J by 6 bases, with 5 bases of the junction left unmatched. CDR1 and CDR2 (germline): GTSNPN, SVGIG (reference sequence). CDR3 length: 15 residues. The CDR3 here is CAWSVYSGRFNEQFF. DNA for the CDR3: TGTGCCTGGAGTGTATATAGCGGGAGGTTCAATGAGCAGTTCTTC.

The CDR3 coding sequence is TGTGCCAGCAGCTTGACGGGACAGGGGGTAGGGGAGCTGTTTTTT. Translation: CASSLTGQGVGELFF. The rearrangement links TRBV11-3 to TRBJ2-2; 11 bases line up with TRBD1. There are 15 residues in the CDR3. Trimming took 3 bases from V and 8 from J; bases not matched to a gene: 5. From germline, CDR1 is SGHNT and CDR2 YENEEA.

The genes are TRBV3-1 (or the pseudogene TRBV3-2) and TRBJ1-6; a possible D gene is TRBD1 (5 bases). CDR3 length equals 17 residues. The V end was cut by 4 bases, the J end by 0 bases, with 13 bases between. CDR1 is LGHDT, CDR2 YNNKEL, per germline (reference sequence). DNA for the CDR3: TGTGCCAGCAGCCCCGGTTTCGGGGGCTCCTATAATTCACCCCTCCACTTT. Its protein product is CASSPGFGGSYNSPLHF.

The V and J genes are TRBV21-1 and TRBJ1-2; the DNA was not compared with TRBD1, the D call given in the table. TRBV21-1 is assigned pseudogene status. The CDR3 extends over 13 amino acids. CDR3 bases: TGTGCCAGCAGCAAAGCTGGCAACTATGGCTACACCTTC. This translates into CASSKAGNYGYTF.

The rearrangement uses TRBV18 and TRBJ2-7; a possible D gene is TRBD2 (5 bases). Germline V CDR1 and CDR2: KGHSH, LQKENI. The CDR3 runs to 13 residues. Trimming took 6 bases from V and 6 from J, leaving 15 bases between them. The CDR3 nucleotides read TGTGCCAGCTCCCACGCCCCGGCGGGCGAGCAGTACTTC. This gives the protein CASSHAPAGEQYF.

This chain links TRBV2 with TRBJ2-1; D is perhaps TRBD1 (5 bases). Deletions cut 4 bases from V and 1 base from J, with 11 bases between. This CDR3 has 15 residues. CDR1 and CDR2 from the germline V gene are SNHLY and FYNNEI. CDR3 in DNA: TGTGCCAGCAGTGCGTCCAGGACATCCTACAATGAGCAGTTCTTC. Amino acid sequence: CASSASRTSYNEQFF. Using reference TRBV2 and TRBJ2-1 for the parts outside the CDR3, the full variable domain is EPEVTQTPSHQVTQMGQEVILRCVPISNHLYFYWYRQILGQKVEFLVSFYNNEISEKSEIFDDQFSVERPDGSNFTLKIRSTKLEDSAMYFCASSASRTSYNEQFFGPGTRLTVL.

V gene TRBV1 combines with J gene TRBJ2-7; the table's D gene call, TRBD2, was not cross checked with the DNA. TRBV1 represents a pseudogene. This CDR3 is 16 amino acids long. The CDR3 region is CTSSHQGLAGPYEQYF. The CDR3 bases are TGCACCAGCAGCCATCAAGGACTAGCGGGGCCCTACGAGCAGTACTTC.

This chain uses TRBV6-5 with TRBJ2-7; 10 bases line up with TRBD1. Germline lookup yields CDR1 MNHEY and CDR2 SVGAGI. V shed 2 bases and J 3 bases; nucleotides not matched to a gene: 4. The CDR3 consists of 15 residues. The CDR3 region is CASSYMGTGVYEQYF. The CDR3 nucleotides read TGTGCCAGCAGTTACATGGGGACAGGGGTCTACGAGCAGTACTTC.

J is TRBJ2-3 and V is TRBV11-2; D gene ambiguous. Per germline, CDR1 SGHAT and CDR2 FQNNGV. This CDR3 is 12 amino acids long. V shed 5 bases and J shed 2 bases, with 5 bases lying between them. CDR3 loop: CASSPYTDTQYF. CDR3 DNA sequence: TGTGCCAGCAGCCCTTACACAGATACGCAGTATTTT.

This clone was observed once. The chain couples TRBV5-4 to TRBJ2-5; 10 bases match TRBD2. Trimming took 4 bases from V and 1 from J; bases not matched to a gene: 4. Per germline, CDR1 SGHNT and CDR2 YYREEE (reference sequence). This CDR3 is 15 amino acids long. The CDR3, as DNA: TGTGCCAGCAGCAACGTAGCGGGAGGCCAAGAGACCCAGTACTTC. It codes for CASSNVAGGQETQYF.

This chain uses TRBV15 with TRBJ2-7; 13 bases fit TRBD2. V was pared by 3 bases and J by 5 bases, with 4 bases of the junction left unmatched. Germline lookup yields CDR1 LNHNV and CDR2 YYDKDF (reference sequence). This CDR3 region has 15 residues. The CDR3 DNA follows: TGTGCCACCAGCAGGGGGACTAGCGGGACGGACGAGCAGTACTTC. It specifies CATSRGTSGTDEQYF.

The chain uses TRBV19 and TRBJ2-3, with 12 bases that match TRBD1. With 6 bases clipped from V and 5 bases from J, the junction kept 6 bases outside the gene matches. CDR3 length equals 15 residues. Germline CDR1 reads LNHDA; CDR2 reads SQIVND (reference sequence). This CDR3 is CASRGRDRGQDTQYF. As DNA, the CDR3 is TGTGCCAGTAGGGGCCGGGACAGGGGGCAAGATACGCAGTATTTT. The complete variable domain, with remaining parts taken from reference TRBV19 and TRBJ2-3, reads DGGITQSPKYLFRKEGQNVTLSCEQNLNHDAMYWYRQDPGQGLRLIYYSQIVNDFQKGDIAEGYSVSREKKESFPLTVTSAQKNPTAFYLCASRGRDRGQDTQYFGPGTRLTVL.

The count of this clone is one. This chain connects TRBV4-2 to TRBJ2-1, with D uncertain. CDR1 and CDR2 (germline): LGHNA, YNFKEQ. V lost 0 bases to trimming and J lost 4 bases, with 7 bases between them. The CDR3 runs 14 residues. The CDR3 nucleotides read TGTGCCAGCAGCCAAGATGGAGTATACAATGAGCAGTTCTTC. This sequence encodes CASSQDGVYNEQFF.

The chain is built from TRBV6-5 and TRBJ2-5; TRBD2 agrees at 9 bases. Per germline, CDR1 MNHEY and CDR2 SVGAGI. The V gene end was trimmed by 6 bases and the J gene end by 6 bases; junction bases not matched to a gene: 8. The CDR3 totals 14 residues. CDR3 sequence reads: CASRSQAGGQTQYF. CDR3 nucleotides: TGTGCCAGCAGAAGCCAAGCGGGAGGACAGACCCAGTACTTC.

The V gene is TRBV2, the J gene TRBJ2-2, with D maybe TRBD2 (5 bases). Trimming removed 3 bases at V and 5 bases at J, with 16 bases between. CDR1 and CDR2 from the germline V gene are SNHLY and FYNNEI. The CDR3 length is 16 residues. The CDR3 coding sequence is TGTGCCAGCAGTGATGGGTGGGCCCCGGGGACCGGGGAGCTGTTTTTT. This encodes CASSDGWAPGTGELFF.

This clone came up a few times. The gene calls are TRBV25-1 and TRBJ2-2; a possible D gene is TRBD1 (5 bases). The CDR3 has 15 residues. The V end lost 2 bases, the J end lost 3 bases, and 10 bases lay between the germline ends. Per germline, CDR1 MGHDK and CDR2 SYGVNS. The CDR3 DNA sequence: TGTGCCAGCAGTGAACCGACAGCCGACACCGGGGAGCTGTTTTTT. Translating it yields CASSEPTADTGELFF.

V gene TRBV6-5 combines with J gene TRBJ1-1; D uncertain. The CDR3 sequence is 15 residues long. Trimming took off 7 bases at V and 4 bases at J, with 19 bases between the two ends. The germline V gene has CDR1 MNHEY and CDR2 SVGAGI. CDR3 residues: CASKSGFFSTTEAFF. DNA of the CDR3: TGTGCCAGCAAATCCGGGTTCTTTAGCACCACTGAAGCTTTCTTT.

This clone was seen a single time. The chain is built from TRBV18 and TRBJ1-1; D gene ambiguous. The V end was cut by 2 bases, the J end by 0 bases, with 7 bases between. The CDR3 runs 14 residues. Per the germline V gene, CDR1 is KGHSH and CDR2 is LQKENI. In nucleotides, the CDR3 is TGTGCCAGCTCACCAACAAGTCTGAACACTGAAGCTTTCTTT. Translating gives CASSPTSLNTEAFF. Full variable domain (missing parts from reference TRBV18 and TRBJ1-1): NAGVMQNPRHLVRRRGQEARLRCSPMKGHSHVYWYRQLPEEGLKFMVYLQKENIIDESGMPKERFSAEFPKEGPSILRIQQVVRGDSAAYFCASSPTSLNTEAFFGQGTRLTVV.